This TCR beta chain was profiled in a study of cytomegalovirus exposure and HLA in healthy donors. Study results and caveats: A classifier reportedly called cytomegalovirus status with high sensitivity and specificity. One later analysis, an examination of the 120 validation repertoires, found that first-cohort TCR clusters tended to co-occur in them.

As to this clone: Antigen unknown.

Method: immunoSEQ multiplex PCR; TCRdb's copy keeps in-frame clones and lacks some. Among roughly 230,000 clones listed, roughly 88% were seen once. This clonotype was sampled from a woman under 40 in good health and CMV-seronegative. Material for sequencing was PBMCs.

CDR3 loop: CASSPHSRSSYEQYF. In nucleotides, the CDR3 is TGTGCCAGCAGTCCCCATTCAAGGAGCTCCTACGAGCAGTACTTC. The chain combines TRBV27 with TRBJ2-7; D unresolved. CDR3 length: 15 amino acids. CDR1 MNHEY and CDR2 SMNVEV come from the germline V gene (reference sequence). Trimming left V 5 bases short and J 0 bases short, with 14 bases between.